Below are 31 T cell receptor beta chains sequenced from a single sample in a study of OX40 agonist ivuxolimab in advanced cancers. Assay used: immunoSEQ multiplex PCR; TCRdb lists only in-frame clones, some missing. The sample has tens of thousands of clones; about 94% are singletons. Here the sequenced sample was CD4+ or CD8+ T cells sorted from blood, taken in a trial of the OX40 agonist ivuxolimab. All receptors come from an adult with an advanced solid tumor such as melanoma, head and neck, liver or kidney cancer.

V gene TRBV27 combines with J gene TRBJ2-1, with D unresolved. This CDR3 is 13 amino acids long. The V end lost 10 bases, the J end lost 1 base, and 11 bases lay between the germline ends. The germline V gene encodes CDR1 MNHEY and CDR2 SMNVEV (reference sequence). CDR3 sequence reads: CATGSRSYNEQFF. The CDR3 DNA reads as TGTGCCACGGGCTCCCGGTCCTACAATGAGCAGTTCTTC.

The CDR3 loop reads CASSQDGPQTNTGELFF. The CDR3 nucleotides read TGCGCCAGCAGCCAAGATGGTCCGCAGACGAACACCGGGGAGCTGTTTTTT. The chain links TRBV4-3 to TRBJ2-2; no reliable D call. The length of the CDR3 is 17 residues. The V end lost 0 bases, the J end lost 0 bases, and 11 bases lay between the germline ends. Germline V CDR1 and CDR2: LGHNA, YSLEER.

The rearrangement uses TRBV7-8 and TRBJ2-1, with 7 bases fitting TRBD2. Per germline, CDR1 SGHVS and CDR2 FQNEAQ. There are 17 residues in the CDR3. Trimming cost V 1 base and J 4 bases; bases outside gene matches: 10. DNA of the CDR3: TGTGCCAGCAGCTTAGAGCCTGGGGGAGGGCCGTACAATGAGCAGTTCTTC. Its translation: CASSLEPGGGPYNEQFF.

The chain uses TRBV28 and TRBJ2-7, with TRBD2 matching over 8 bases. The CDR3 covers 13 residues. V was pared by 6 bases and J by 3 bases, with 4 bases of the junction left unmatched. In germline, CDR1 is MDHEN, CDR2 SYDVKM. The CDR3 bases are TGTGCCAGCAGCGAGGGACTAGTCTACGAGCAGTACTTC. Amino acid sequence: CASSEGLVYEQYF.

This rearrangement joins TRBV7-6 to TRBJ2-3, with TRBD2 identical over 8 bases. Germline CDR1 is SGHVS and CDR2 is FNYEAQ. CDR3 size: 14 residues. J lost 5 bases, V lost 5 bases, and 6 bases had no gene match. The CDR3 region has the DNA TGTGCCAGCAGCCAAGCGGGAGCTGTAGATACGCAGTATTTT. Protein sequence: CASSQAGAVDTQYF. Full variable domain (remainder filled in from reference TRBV7-6 and TRBJ2-3): GAGVSQSPRYKVTKRGQDVALRCDPISGHVSLYWYRQALGQGPEFLTYFNYEAQQDKSGLPNDRFSAERPEGSISTLTIQRTEQRDSAMYRCASSQAGAVDTQYFGPGTRLTVL.

Only one count was recorded for this clone. The CDR3 DNA reads as TGTGCCAGTAGTATATCCGGACCGATAACGTCCTACGAGCAGTACTTC. It encodes CASSISGPITSYEQYF. The chain uses TRBV19 and TRBJ2-7; no firm D call. This CDR3 region has 16 residues. Trimming cost V 2 bases and J 1 base, with 15 bases left between them. Germline V gene sequence: CDR1 LNHDA, CDR2 SQIVND (reference sequence).

This CDR3 is CASSQHGRAYEQYF. The CDR3 nucleotides read TGTGCCAGCAGCCAACATGGACGGGCCTACGAGCAGTACTTC. This chain connects TRBV5-5 to TRBJ2-7; D gene ambiguous. Trimming removed 4 bases at V and 2 bases at J, with 13 bases between. Germline lookup yields CDR1 SGHKS and CDR2 YYEKEE (reference sequence). This CDR3 has 14 amino acids.

The J gene is TRBJ2-7, the V gene TRBV6-6; perhaps TRBD2 as D (6 bases). CDR3 size: 15 residues. Trimming stripped 2 bases from V and 7 bases from J, with 18 bases between. Germline lookup yields CDR1 MNHNY and CDR2 SVGAGI (reference sequence). The CDR3 bases are TGTGCCAGCAGTTACCTAGGGACGCCCGGGGGAGAGCAGTACTTC. Protein: CASSYLGTPGGEQYF.

The rearrangement joins TRBV9 to TRBJ2-1; D remains ambiguous. V was clipped by 3 bases and J by 10 bases, with 11 bases between them. The CDR3 runs to 12 residues. CDR1 is SGDLS, CDR2 YYNGEE, per germline. In DNA, the CDR3 is TGTGCCAGCAGCGCCGAAGAAGGGGAGCAGTTCTTC. Translation: CASSAEEGEQFF.

This rearrangement joins TRBV5-5 to TRBJ2-7; no firm D call. The CDR3 contains 17 residues. The V and J ends lost 4 bases and 5 bases respectively, with 25 bases between them. Germline assignment: CDR1 SGHKS and CDR2 YYEKEE (reference sequence). In nucleotides, the CDR3 is TGTGCCAGCAGCCCGGCATTCAAGACGAATCGATGGGACGAGCAGTACTTC. Translating gives CASSPAFKTNRWDEQYF.

CDR3 residues: CASSLAAGIPYNEQFF. CDR3 DNA sequence: TGTGCCAGCAGCTTAGCGGCGGGGATACCCTACAATGAGCAGTTCTTC. The chain is built from TRBV11-3 and TRBJ2-1; possibly TRBD2 for D (6 bases). There are 16 residues in the CDR3. Germline V lookup: CDR1 SGHNT, CDR2 YENEEA. Trimming removed 1 base at V and 2 bases at J, with 12 bases between.

The rearrangement uses TRBV4-1 and TRBJ1-3, with D tentatively TRBD1 (5 bases). Germline CDR1 and CDR2: MGHRA and YSYEKL. CDR3 length: 16 amino acids. V lost 0 bases and J lost 14, with 23 bases in between. The DNA of the CDR3 is TGCGCCAGCAGCCAAGATAGGACCGGGACGGGGTTAGGCGTATATTTT. As protein: CASSQDRTGTGLGVYF.

V gene TRBV29-1 combines with J gene TRBJ2-1; possibly TRBD2 for D (5 bases). The CDR3 loop spans 14 amino acids. Germline assignment: CDR1 SQVTM and CDR2 ANQGSEA. Trimming left V 7 bases short and J 3 bases short, with 16 bases between. The CDR3 nucleotides are TGCAGCGCATACTTAGCGAATTACTACAATGAGCAGTTCTTC. This translates into CSAYLANYYNEQFF.

V gene TRBV7-9 combines with J gene TRBJ1-2; no clear D. This CDR3 contains 15 residues. Germline values: CDR1 SEHNR, CDR2 FQNEAQ (reference sequence). V was shortened by 5 bases and J by 4 bases, with 17 bases between the two germline ends. CDR3 in DNA: TGTGCCAGCAGCCTAGAGACTTCCGGGGTCTATGGCTACACCTTC. Its translation: CASSLETSGVYGYTF.

The chain employs TRBV5-1 and TRBJ2-7; 9 bases align to TRBD2. The CDR3 totals 15 residues. The V gene end was trimmed by 0 bases and the J gene end by 6 bases; junction bases not matched to a gene: 7. From germline, CDR1 is SGHRS and CDR2 YFSETQ. The chain's CDR3 is CASSLAGAGGSEQYF. CDR3 coding DNA: TGCGCCAGCAGCTTGGCCGGAGCGGGAGGAAGCGAGCAGTACTTC.

The chain combines TRBV7-3 with TRBJ2-1; 9 nucleotides match TRBD1. CDR1 is SGHTA, CDR2 FQGTGA, per germline. The CDR3 loop spans 18 amino acids. V dropped 1 base and J dropped 1; count of bases not matched to a gene: 8. This CDR3 is CASSLKPGQGKSYNEQFF. CDR3 sequence (DNA): TGTGCCAGCAGCTTAAAACCGGGACAGGGTAAGTCCTACAATGAGCAGTTCTTC.

The V gene is TRBV7-6, the J gene TRBJ2-2, with D maybe TRBD2 (6 bases). The CDR3 is 14 amino acids. V lost 3 bases, J lost 1 base, and 6 bases lay in between. CDR1 and CDR2 (germline): SGHVS, FNYEAQ. Written as DNA, the CDR3 is TGTGCCAGCAGCTTTAGCGGGAACACCGGGGAGCTGTTTTTT. This gives the protein CASSFSGNTGELFF.

This sequence joins TRBV7-9 and TRBJ2-1, with D possibly being TRBD2 (5 bases). Germline CDR1 is SEHNR and CDR2 is FQNEAQ (reference sequence). The V and J ends lost 0 bases and 7 bases respectively, with 7 bases between them. The CDR3 has 13 amino acids. The CDR3 loop reads CASSLAGGNEQFF. The CDR3 DNA is TGTGCCAGCAGCTTAGCTGGCGGGAATGAGCAGTTCTTC.

The gene calls are TRBV15 and TRBJ2-7; 8 bases are a match to TRBD2. CDR3 length: 18 residues. V gave up 5 bases and J gave up 5 bases; unmatched junction bases: 20. Germline V gene data show CDR1 as LNHNV and CDR2 as YYDKDF (reference sequence). DNA for the CDR3: TGTGCCACCAGCGCACGGCCCCTCGGGAGGGCCCTCATAAACGAGCAGTACTTC. Translation gives CATSARPLGRALINEQYF.

The chain joins TRBV7-9 to TRBJ1-1, with D perhaps TRBD1 (6 bases). CDR3 length: 15 amino acids. Looked up from germline, CDR1 is SEHNR and CDR2 is FQNEAQ (reference sequence). V dropped 1 base and J dropped 2 bases, with 11 bases sitting between them. The CDR3: CASSLGTGTNTEAFF. CDR3 bases: TGTGCCAGCAGCTTAGGCACAGGGACTAACACTGAAGCTTTCTTT.

The chain is built from TRBV7-9 and TRBJ2-1, with TRBD1 matching over 9 bases. This CDR3 spans 16 amino acids. CDR1 and CDR2 from the germline V gene are SEHNR and FQNEAQ (reference sequence). The V gene end was trimmed by 5 bases and the J gene end by 3 bases; junction bases not matched to a gene: 8. DNA of the CDR3: TGTGCCAGCAGCCAGGACAGGGGAGAATACTACAATGAGCAGTTCTTC. Translation: CASSQDRGEYYNEQFF.

The chain's CDR3 is CASSHPGQPTRGKSDTGELFF. Here the CDR3 DNA reads TGCGCCAGCAGCCATCCGGGACAGCCAACCCGGGGAAAGTCAGACACCGGGGAGCTGTTTTTT. V is TRBV4-1 and J is TRBJ2-2; 7 bases fit TRBD1. The length of the CDR3 is 21 residues. Germline V gene lookup returns CDR1 MGHRA and CDR2 YSYEKL. With 3 bases clipped from V and 3 bases from J, the junction kept 22 bases outside the gene matches.

The rearrangement links TRBV29-1 to TRBJ1-2; 7 bases are shared with TRBD1. The CDR3 runs 13 residues. Unmatched junction bases numbered 8, after V lost 8 bases and J lost 2 bases. Germline V lookup: CDR1 SQVTM, CDR2 ANQGSEA. CDR3 loop: CSLASGQNYGYTF. The CDR3 bases are TGCAGCCTTGCGTCGGGACAGAACTATGGCTACACCTTC. The full variable domain, in which reference TRBV29-1 and TRBJ1-2 provide the parts outside the CDR3, is SAVISQKPSRDICQRGTSLTIQCQVDSQVTMMFWYRQQPGQSLTLIATANQGSEATYESGFVIDKFPISRPNLTFSTLTVSNMSPEDSSIYLCSLASGQNYGYTFGSGTRLTVV.

The gene calls are TRBV2 and TRBJ2-7; 9 bases map to TRBD1. The CDR3 totals 14 residues. With V trimmed by 7 bases and J by 3 bases, 7 bases remained unmatched. Germline V gene data show CDR1 as SNHLY and CDR2 as FYNNEI. CDR3 in DNA: TGTGCCAGCAACCCGGGACAGGGTTTCTACGAGCAGTACTTC. Translating gives CASNPGQGFYEQYF.

The V call is TRBV5-1, the J call TRBJ2-7, with 13 bases aligning to TRBD2. This CDR3 comprises 15 residues. The germline gives CDR1 SGHRS, CDR2 YFSETQ. Trimming at V came to 4 bases and at J to 2 bases, leaving 3 bases not matched to a gene. The CDR3 is CASSVGTSGTYEQYF. CDR3 sequence (DNA): TGCGCCAGCAGCGTGGGGACTAGCGGGACCTACGAGCAGTACTTC.

The chain has TRBV11-1 and TRBJ2-5; D is possibly TRBD1 (5 bases). There are 16 residues in the CDR3. V gave up 4 bases and J gave up 5 bases, with 20 bases separating them. The germline CDR1 and CDR2 sequences are SGHAT and FQDESV (reference sequence). The CDR3 region has the DNA TGTGCCAGCAGCTCAAACGGACCCAGGGTACGGGAGACCCAGTACTTC. It encodes CASSSNGPRVRETQYF.

J is TRBJ1-3 and V is TRBV5-1, with D possibly TRBD1 on 6 matching bases. Germline CDR1 reads SGHRS; CDR2 reads YFSETQ. Trimming took off 1 base at V and 4 bases at J, with 15 bases between the two ends. The CDR3 totals 16 residues. The CDR3 DNA reads TGCGCCAGCAGCTTGAACAGGGCCAAAAACGGAAACACCATATATTTT. Amino acid sequence: CASSLNRAKNGNTIYF.

The J gene is TRBJ2-7, the V gene TRBV11-3; 10 bases agree with TRBD2. CDR3 size: 12 residues. The junction had 3 bases not matched to a gene; V was cut back by 5 bases and J by 8 bases. Germline V lookup: CDR1 SGHNT, CDR2 YENEEA. The CDR3 DNA reads TGTGCCAGCAGCCTGGGACTAGCGAAGCAGTACTTC. Amino acids: CASSLGLAKQYF.

V is TRBV27 and J is TRBJ2-7; D might be TRBD1 (6 bases). The CDR3 extends over 15 amino acids. The V and J ends lost 2 bases and 0 bases respectively, with 11 bases between them. The V gene's germline CDR1 is MNHEY and CDR2 SMNVEV (reference sequence). In DNA form, the CDR3 reads TGTGCCAGCAGTTTAAAAGGCAGGGGCTCCTACGAGCAGTACTTC. Translating gives CASSLKGRGSYEQYF.

The chain couples TRBV19 to TRBJ1-5; the D is unclear. V lost 6 bases to trimming and J lost 5 bases, with 20 bases between them. The CDR3 totals 16 residues. Germline CDR1 reads LNHDA; CDR2 reads SQIVND (reference sequence). CDR3 sequence: CASSPPTAHGHQPQHF. Here the CDR3 DNA reads TGTGCCAGTAGCCCCCCGACCGCGCACGGCCATCAGCCCCAGCATTTT.

This sequence joins TRBV4-2 and TRBJ1-1, with D unclear. Looked up from germline, CDR1 is LGHNA and CDR2 is YNFKEQ. Between the trimmed V and J ends, which lost 2 bases and 4 bases, there was a span of 8 bases. The CDR3 spans 13 residues. The CDR3 sequence is CASSQSGGTEAFF. The CDR3 bases are TGTGCCAGCAGCCAATCTGGTGGCACTGAAGCTTTCTTT.